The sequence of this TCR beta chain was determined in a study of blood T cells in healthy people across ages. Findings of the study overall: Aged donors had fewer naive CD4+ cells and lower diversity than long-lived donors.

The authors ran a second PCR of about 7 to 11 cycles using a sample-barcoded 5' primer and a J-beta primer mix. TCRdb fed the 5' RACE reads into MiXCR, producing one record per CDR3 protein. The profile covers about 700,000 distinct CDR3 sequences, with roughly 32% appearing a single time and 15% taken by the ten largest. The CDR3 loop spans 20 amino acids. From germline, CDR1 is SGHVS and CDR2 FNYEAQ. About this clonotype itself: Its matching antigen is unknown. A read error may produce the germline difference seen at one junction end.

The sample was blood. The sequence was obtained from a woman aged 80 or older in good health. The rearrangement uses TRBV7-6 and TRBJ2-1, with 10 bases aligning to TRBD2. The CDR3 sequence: CVSSFPEGLADPRSYNEQFF. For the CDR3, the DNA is TGTGTCAGCAGCTTTCCGGAAGGACTAGCGGACCCACGATCCTACAATGAGCAGTTCTTC.